Below, 27 T cell receptor beta chains from the same sample are listed, as sequenced in a study of PD-1 blockade in classical Hodgkin lymphoma. Libraries were prepared by immunoSEQ multiplex PCR; TCRdb keeps only in-frame clonotypes and omits some of them. Of about 72,000 clones in the sample, roughly 91% were seen once. There was relapse after autologous stem cell transplantation in every patient, and there was variation in brentuximab vedotin exposure. The sequenced sample was peripheral blood mononuclear cells (PBMCs), obtained at baseline. These receptors were collected from a human donor with classical Hodgkin lymphoma.

The gene calls are TRBV19 and TRBJ1-1, with D unresolved. The CDR3 runs to 14 residues. From germline, CDR1 is LNHDA and CDR2 SQIVND (reference sequence). V lost 7 bases and J 0 bases, leaving 12 bases between the germline ends. As DNA, the CDR3 is TGTGCCAGTAAAACGAAGGGAATGAACACTGAAGCTTTCTTT. This sequence encodes CASKTKGMNTEAFF.

This clone was seen only once. The rearrangement joins TRBV29-1 to TRBJ2-1; 10 bases map to TRBD1. This CDR3 is 18 amino acids long. CDR1 is SQVTM and CDR2 is ANQGSEA in the germline V gene. J lost 7 bases, V lost 0 bases, and 15 bases had no gene match. Here the CDR3 DNA reads TGCAGCGTTGAAGATCCTTTCCGGGACAGGGGCCGGGGGAATGAGCAGTTCTTC. Protein sequence: CSVEDPFRDRGRGNEQFF.

V is TRBV11-2 and J is TRBJ2-7; 9 positions agree with TRBD2. The ends lost 0 bases at V and 3 bases at J; junction bases unmatched: 6. The CDR3 runs to 16 residues. Germline V gene sequence: CDR1 SGHAT, CDR2 FQNNGV. The CDR3 coding sequence is TGTGCCAGCAGCTTAGATTCAGGACTAGCGATCTACGAGCAGTACTTC. Its translation is CASSLDSGLAIYEQYF.

This chain connects TRBV7-9 to TRBJ2-1; D unclear. V gave up 2 bases and J gave up 8 bases, with 19 bases separating them. Germline lookup yields CDR1 SEHNR and CDR2 FQNEAQ (reference sequence). The CDR3 runs to 16 residues. CDR3: CASSLLGITAFDEQFF. CDR3 bases: TGTGCCAGCAGCTTATTAGGGATAACCGCTTTCGATGAGCAGTTCTTC.

V and J are TRBV11-3 and TRBJ2-1, with a weak D call TRBD2 (5 bases). The CDR3 consists of 15 residues. Trimming removed 3 bases from V and 5 bases from J, with 14 bases in between. Per germline, CDR1 SGHNT and CDR2 YENEEA. CDR3 nucleotide sequence: TGTGCCAGCAGCTTGGTGAGCGGAGCCGACAATGAGCAGTTCTTC. This encodes CASSLVSGADNEQFF.

V is TRBV7-9 and J is TRBJ2-5; a weak D match, TRBD2 (5 bases). Trimming left V 3 bases short and J 5 bases short, with 7 bases between. The CDR3 has 12 residues. Germline-derived CDR1 and CDR2 are SEHNR and FQNEAQ (reference sequence). CDR3 sequence: CASSFRGETQYF. The CDR3 coding sequence is TGTGCCAGCAGCTTTCGGGGTGAGACCCAGTACTTC.

The rearrangement links TRBV7-9 to TRBJ2-1; the D is unclear. V was trimmed by 4 bases and J by 6 bases, leaving 16 bases between them. CDR3 length: 15 residues. Looked up from germline, CDR1 is SEHNR and CDR2 is FQNEAQ (reference sequence). The CDR3 here is CASSSPGSSLNEQFF. DNA of the CDR3: TGTGCCAGCAGCTCCCCGGGTAGTAGCCTCAATGAGCAGTTCTTC.

This clone was recorded once. The V gene is TRBV7-2, the J gene TRBJ2-2, with unresolved D. This CDR3 contains 12 residues. Germline V gene data show CDR1 as SGHTA and CDR2 as FQGNSA. V was trimmed by 5 bases and J by 5 bases, leaving 6 bases between them. CDR3 DNA sequence: TGTGCCAGCAGCCAGACTACCGGGGAGCTGTTTTTT. It is translated as CASSQTTGELFF.

The chain has TRBV6-5 and TRBJ2-7; D might be TRBD2 (5 bases). The CDR3 has 14 amino acids. V lost 5 bases, J lost 5 bases, and 16 bases lay in between. The germline gives CDR1 MNHEY, CDR2 SVGAGI. CDR3 sequence reads: CASSGAGIPHEQYF. The CDR3, as DNA: TGTGCCAGCAGTGGAGCCGGGATCCCTCACGAGCAGTACTTC.

The chain couples TRBV27 to TRBJ2-7; D is possibly TRBD1 (6 bases). The CDR3 has 15 residues. V was trimmed by 5 bases and J by 2 bases, leaving 16 bases between them. The germline gives CDR1 MNHEY, CDR2 SMNVEV (reference sequence). CDR3: CASSPTDRFTYEQYF. DNA for the CDR3: TGTGCCAGCAGTCCAACCGACAGGTTCACCTACGAGCAGTACTTC.

The chain employs TRBV7-3 and TRBJ2-3; D may match TRBD1 or TRBD2 (5 bases each). V lost 4 bases and J 1 base, leaving 18 bases between the germline ends. The CDR3 runs 17 residues. CDR1 is SGHTA, CDR2 FQGTGA, per germline. The CDR3 bases are TGTGCCAGCAGCTGGGGGTCCATTGCCCGGGGCACAGATACGCAGTATTTT. Encoded protein: CASSWGSIARGTDTQYF.

The chain couples TRBV7-3 to TRBJ2-1, with TRBD2 as a possible D gene (6 bases). In germline, CDR1 is SGHTA, CDR2 FQGTGA. CDR3 length equals 13 residues. V was pared by 4 bases and J by 4 bases, with 8 bases between. The CDR3 reads CASSSGGYNEQFF. As DNA, the CDR3 is TGTGCCAGCAGCTCTGGGGGGTACAATGAGCAGTTCTTC.

The CDR3 loop is CASSPDRVNTEAFF. The CDR3 DNA is TGTGCCAGCTCACCGGACAGGGTTAACACTGAAGCTTTCTTT. The genes are TRBV18 and TRBJ1-1, with 8 bases that match TRBD1. Trimming removed 3 bases from V and 2 bases from J; junction bases left unmatched: 2. The V gene's germline CDR1 is KGHSH and CDR2 LQKENI. The CDR3 sequence is 14 residues long. The whole variable domain, filled in from reference TRBV18 and TRBJ1-1, reads NAGVMQNPRHLVRRRGQEARLRCSPMKGHSHVYWYRQLPEEGLKFMVYLQKENIIDESGMPKERFSAEFPKEGPSILRIQQVVRGDSAAYFCASSPDRVNTEAFFGQGTRLTVV.

The chain combines TRBV30 with TRBJ1-1; D might be TRBD1 (5 bases). This CDR3 is built from 13 residues. The V gene's germline CDR1 is GTSNPN and CDR2 SVGIG (reference sequence). Trimming removed 5 bases from V and 1 base from J, with 11 bases in between. This CDR3 is CAWAGTGNTEAFF. CDR3 DNA sequence: TGTGCCTGGGCCGGGACGGGGAACACTGAAGCTTTCTTT.

The chain couples TRBV7-9 to TRBJ2-7, with TRBD1 matching over 8 bases. CDR1 is SEHNR and CDR2 is FQNEAQ in the germline V gene (reference sequence). J lost 3 bases, V lost 3 bases, and 13 bases had no gene match. The CDR3 has 17 amino acids. DNA for the CDR3: TGTGCCAGCAGCTTGGACAGGGCGATTGGGATAAACTACGAGCAGTACTTC. Translated, it gives CASSLDRAIGINYEQYF.

The chain combines TRBV5-1 with TRBJ2-3, with 8 bases lining up with TRBD2. Germline V gives CDR1 SGHRS, CDR2 YFSETQ. Germline trimming cut 2 bases from V and 0 bases from J; bases unmatched to any gene: 5. The CDR3 has 16 residues. This chain's CDR3 is CASSFEGGGSTDTQYF. The DNA for the CDR3 is TGCGCCAGCAGCTTTGAGGGCGGGGGGAGCACAGATACGCAGTATTTT.

This chain links TRBV7-8 with TRBJ2-1; D is ambiguous. Trimming took 3 bases from V and 6 from J, leaving 9 bases between them. Germline CDR1 reads SGHVS; CDR2 reads FQNEAQ. The CDR3 has 13 amino acids. The CDR3 region is CASSFSSSNEQFF. CDR3 nucleotides: TGTGCCAGCAGCTTTAGTTCTAGCAATGAGCAGTTCTTC.

This chain links TRBV5-4 with TRBJ2-7; no reliable D call. This CDR3 comprises 14 residues. Trimming cost V 2 bases and J 0 bases, with 9 bases left between them. Germline loops: CDR1 SGHNT, CDR2 YYREEE (reference sequence). CDR3 sequence reads: CASSFVSDSYEQYF. In DNA form, the CDR3 reads TGTGCCAGCAGCTTTGTGTCAGACTCCTACGAGCAGTACTTC.

In its sample, this clone was seen once. The chain is built from TRBV6-5 and TRBJ1-2; a weak D match, TRBD1 (5 bases). Germline-derived CDR1 and CDR2 are MNHEY and SVGAGI. Trimming took 7 bases from V and 5 from J, leaving 11 bases between them. This CDR3 spans 12 amino acids. The CDR3 spells CASTSWGYGYTF. The CDR3 nucleotides are TGTGCCAGCACCTCTTGGGGGTATGGCTACACCTTC.

The chain joins TRBV2 to TRBJ2-1; tentatively, D is TRBD1 (7 bases). Germline V CDR1 and CDR2: SNHLY, FYNNEI. The length of the CDR3 is 13 residues. V gave up 7 bases and J gave up 10 bases, with 17 bases separating them. CDR3 residues: CASNRGGGREQFF. The DNA for the CDR3 is TGTGCCAGCAACCGAGGAGGGGGCCGAGAGCAGTTCTTC.

The J gene is TRBJ1-5, the V gene TRBV6-1; D perhaps matches TRBD1 (6 bases). Germline CDR1 is MNHNS and CDR2 is SASEGT. V was trimmed by 6 bases and J by 3 bases, leaving 15 bases between them. This CDR3 contains 15 residues. CDR3 DNA: TGTGCCAGCAGAGGCCGGGGGGGCCCCAATCAGCCCCAGCATTTT. Translating gives CASRGRGGPNQPQHF.

The CDR3 coding sequence is TGTGCCAGCTCACCAAGGGGGGGGGACTACAATGAGCAGTTCTTC. Protein product: CASSPRGGDYNEQFF. V and J are TRBV18 and TRBJ2-1; possible D gene TRBD2, 7 bases. Germline V gene lookup returns CDR1 KGHSH and CDR2 LQKENI. Trimming stripped 2 bases from V and 3 bases from J, with 11 bases between. The CDR3 is 15 residues long.

This sequence joins TRBV29-1 and TRBJ2-3; TRBD2 matches at 11 bases. Per the germline V gene, CDR1 is SQVTM and CDR2 is ANQGSEA. J gave up 5 bases and V 6 bases, and 10 bases lay outside the gene matches. CDR3 length: 15 amino acids. The DNA of the CDR3 is TGCAGCGTAGAGGAACTAGCGGGAGCCGAAGATACGCAGTATTTT. Translated: CSVEELAGAEDTQYF.

The chain employs TRBV28 and TRBJ2-7; D unresolved. Trimming pared 1 base from V and 2 bases from J, leaving 9 bases between. Germline V gene data show CDR1 as MDHEN and CDR2 as SYDVKM. The CDR3 totals 14 residues. CDR3 loop: CASSLFPGPYEQYF. Here the CDR3 DNA reads TGTGCCAGCAGTTTATTTCCGGGTCCCTACGAGCAGTACTTC.

The V gene is TRBV15, the J gene TRBJ2-1; 7 bases map to TRBD2. The V segment lost 2 bases and the J segment 2 bases; nucleotides outside the gene matches: 3. Germline CDR1 reads LNHNV; CDR2 reads YYDKDF (reference sequence). The CDR3 runs 15 residues. CDR3 region: CATSRTLAAYNEQFF. The CDR3, as DNA: TGTGCCACCAGCAGAACGCTAGCGGCCTACAATGAGCAGTTCTTC.

The chain joins TRBV15 to TRBJ1-2, with 7 bases identical to TRBD1. The CDR3 contains 15 residues. The germline V gene encodes CDR1 LNHNV and CDR2 YYDKDF (reference sequence). V shed 0 bases and J 8 bases; nucleotides not matched to a gene: 9. Here the CDR3 DNA reads TGTGCCACCAGCAGAGAGACCGTGGGACAGAGCGGCTACACCTTC. Translation gives CATSRETVGQSGYTF. Variable domain in full (rest from reference TRBV15 and TRBJ1-2): DAMVIQNPRYQVTQFGKPVTLSCSQTLNHNVMYWYQQKSSQAPKLLFHYYDKDFNNEADTPDNFQSRRPNTSFCFLDIRSPGLGDTAMYLCATSRETVGQSGYTFGSGTRLTVV.

The chain is built from TRBV6-6 and TRBJ1-6, with no clear D. The V gene's germline CDR1 is MNHNY and CDR2 SVGAGI (reference sequence). The CDR3 totals 16 residues. Trimming shortened V by 3 bases and J by 0 bases, and 9 bases separated the two germline ends. The CDR3 is CASSYDWSSYNSPLHF. The CDR3 coding sequence is TGTGCCAGCAGTTATGACTGGAGCTCCTATAATTCACCCCTCCACTTT.